This TCR beta chain was sequenced for a study of blood T cell repertoires in COVID-19. The data were produced by immunoSEQ multiplex PCR, yet TCRdb's version contains in-frame clones alone and is incomplete. The repertoire includes 310,000 or so clones, around 87% of them detected once, and 1% to 1.5% sits in the top ten. The CDR3 consists of 13 residues. With 0 bases removed from V and 8 bases from J, the gap between germline ends came to 9 bases. Germline CDR1 and CDR2: SGHRS and YFSETQ. The chain couples TRBV5-1 to TRBJ1-5, with D possibly being TRBD1 (6 bases). This receptor was identified in a man between 65 and 80 years old with acute or convalescent COVID-19. Sequenced sample: peripheral blood. As DNA, the CDR3 is TGCGCCAGCAGCTTGGGGACAGCCGAGCCCCAGCATTTT. It is translated as CASSLGTAEPQHF.